This T cell receptor (beta chain) was recorded in a study of blood T cell repertoires in COVID-19. Overall study: Specimens from acute and convalescent COVID-19 originated in the United States, Italy and Spain. In each case, the material was cDNA or gDNA derived from T cells, B-cell-depleted T cells, or PBMCs.

This clone has only a few counts. Followed longitudinally, the Seattle patients had been enrolled during active infection. Study processing details: Amplifying reference gene primers gave estimates of nucleated cell counts. Only in-frame clones appear in the TCRdb table, and some are missing; sequencing was by immunoSEQ multiplex PCR. The V and J calls and clone size come from that table; D and trimming were worked out from the DNA. The sample has 150,000 or so clones, roughly nine tenths seen once. The sequencing input was peripheral blood. The source of this sequence is a man aged 18-30 years with COVID-19, enrolled during active disease.

CDR3 region: CASSRRDSLYGYTF. Written as DNA, the CDR3 is TGTGCCAGCAGCCGCCGGGACAGCCTCTATGGCTACACCTTC. The rearrangement links TRBV5-8 to TRBJ1-2; the match to TRBD1 covers 7 bases. Germline V CDR1 and CDR2: SGHTS, YDEGEE. The CDR3 has 14 amino acids. Trimming at V came to 4 bases and at J to 4 bases, leaving 7 bases not matched to a gene.